This paragraph reports one T cell receptor beta chain. Its cognate antigen is unknown. Samples came from axillary lymph nodes draining the breast cancer. Trimming cost V 4 bases and J 7 bases, with 17 bases left between them. Germline V gives CDR1 SGHVS, CDR2 FQNEAQ. The CDR3 sequence is 15 residues long. This record comes from a study of breast tumors, draining lymph nodes, adjacent tissues. TCRdb re-called the multiplex PCR reads with MiXCR, one entry per CDR3 protein. The sample lists 200,000 to 250,000 distinct CDR3 sequences, less than 40% occurring once. Whole-study findings and limits: Compared with basal-like, luminal-like tumors shared significantly more repertoire with nontumor tissue. Data only fit, rather than demonstrated, lymph node origin of most tumor T cells.

This receptor was obtained from a female donor with breast cancer. Some clones in this sample may be carry-over from other donors' samples. Sequenced: axillary lymph node tissue. J is TRBJ1-5 and V is TRBV7-8; D gene unclear. The DNA for the CDR3 is TGTGCCAGCAGCTCCCGACAATTAGACGGGCAGCCCCAGCATTTT. It is translated as CASSSRQLDGQPQHF.